Each of the 5 T cell receptor beta chains below was sequenced from the same sample in a study of cytomegalovirus exposure and HLA in healthy donors. Clones were read by immunoSEQ multiplex PCR, and TCRdb kept only the in-frame ones, dropping some. The sample includes approximately 97,000 clones, about 95% seen only once; the top ten take approximately 1%. The sequencing sample was made of PBMCs. The receptors come from a woman between 18 and 30 years old in good health and CMV-seronegative.

The rearrangement joins TRBV19 to TRBJ1-5; possible D gene TRBD1, 5 bases. This CDR3 region has 14 residues. The germline V and J ends were trimmed by 6 bases and 0 bases, with 9 bases remaining between them. Germline V gene lookup returns CDR1 LNHDA and CDR2 SQIVND (reference sequence). The CDR3 nucleotides read TGTGCCAGTAGCAAGGGGTATAGCAATCAGCCCCAGCATTTT. This translates into CASSKGYSNQPQHF.

The chain uses TRBV6-1 and TRBJ2-5; a weak D match, TRBD2 (6 bases). The CDR3 runs 11 residues. CDR1 is MNHNS and CDR2 is SASEGT in the germline V gene. V lost 5 bases, J lost 11 bases, and 12 bases lay in between. The chain's CDR3 is CASSSARGQYF. The CDR3 DNA follows: TGTGCCAGCAGTTCCGCCCGGGGGCAGTACTTC.

The chain links TRBV7-8 to TRBJ2-2, with D unresolved. V was trimmed by 3 bases and J by 2 bases, leaving 10 bases between them. CDR3 length: 15 amino acids. Germline CDR1 SGHVS, CDR2 FQNEAQ. This chain's CDR3 is CASSFGGANTGELFF. The DNA for the CDR3 is TGTGCCAGCAGCTTTGGCGGAGCTAACACCGGGGAGCTGTTTTTT.

The rearrangement links TRBV7-9 to TRBJ2-7; 10 bases are a match to TRBD2. Germline CDR1 is SEHNR and CDR2 is FQNEAQ (reference sequence). The CDR3 is 17 amino acids. The V and J ends lost 2 bases and 4 bases, in that order; junction bases with no gene match: 11. The CDR3 DNA reads TGTGCCAGCAGCTTAACAGCGGGAGGGCCGGTCGGATACGAGCAGTACTTC. Residues: CASSLTAGGPVGYEQYF.

V and J are TRBV5-4 and TRBJ2-3; 8 bases are a match to TRBD1. Germline V gene data show CDR1 as SGHNT and CDR2 as YYREEE (reference sequence). CDR3 length: 15 residues. V shed 4 bases and J 7 bases; nucleotides not matched to a gene: 11. DNA of the CDR3: TGTGCCAGCAGCGCCGGACAGGGAACAACCAATACGCAGTATTTT. Protein: CASSAGQGTTNTQYF.